The present TCR beta chain was sequenced within a study of T-cell memory formation after mild COVID-19. Study background: TCR clusters showed largely donor specificity. General study results and limits: From day 15 to 85, contracting clones were balanced between CD4 and CD8, whereas later expanders leaned toward CD4+.

Constant-segment primers were used for 5'RACE, and the resulting TCR alpha and TCR beta cDNA libraries carried sample barcodes and UMIs. TCRdb re-analysed the 5' RACE reads in MiXCR, keeping a single row per CDR3 protein. The sample gives roughly 450,000 distinct CDR3 sequences, more than 15% of which show up once; about 22% is in the top ten. The CDR3 spans 16 residues. CDR1 and CDR2 (germline): LGHNA, YNFKEQ. V gave up 0 bases and J gave up 3 bases; unmatched junction bases: 7. A word on this clonotype: The antigen is not known.

Sample: PBMCs or a T cell subset sorted from them (not recorded which). The chain couples TRBV4-2 to TRBJ1-2; the match to TRBD1 covers 7 bases. The source of this sequence is a man aged 18-30 years who had mild COVID-19 (a few samples of this study predate the infection). Cell type and time point are not known. This CDR3 reads CASSQEYRGSDYGYTF. The CDR3 bases are TGTGCCAGCAGCCAAGAGTACAGGGGATCCGACTATGGCTACACCTTC.